The rows below give T cell receptor beta chains drawn from one sample of a study of post-analysis software for immune sequencing data. One entry per CDR3 protein results from TCRdb running MiXCR on the PCR reads. The data hold 750,000 to 950,000 distinct CDR3 sequences, with around 50% observed a single time. The sequenced material came from blood. These TCRs come from a girl aged 10 to 17 with multiple sclerosis. Each CDR3 is given with its conserved first and last residue. Each record gives: V gene, D gene, J gene, clone size, CDR3 protein, CDR3 DNA. The D gene is left open where the match is weak. Not all rows give a size; the values are once, few, many and, for expanded clones, a class.

v_gene: TRBV5-1; d_gene: TRBD2; j_gene: TRBJ2-5; abundance: NA; CDR3aa: CASSLSASGQETQYF; CDR3nt: TGCGCCAGCAGCTTGTCGGCTAGCGGCCAAGAGACCCAGTACTTC
v_gene: TRBV10-3; d_gene: TRBD1; j_gene: TRBJ2-3; abundance: NA; CDR3aa: CAISGGQVSTDTQYF; CDR3nt: TGTGCCATCAGTGGGGGACAGGTATCCACAGATACGCAGTATTTT
v_gene: TRBV7-9; d_gene: NA; j_gene: TRBJ2-7; abundance: NA; CDR3aa: CASSHRALYEQYF; CDR3nt: TGTGCCAGCAGCCACAGGGCTCTCTACGAGCAGTACTTC
v_gene: TRBV4-1; d_gene: TRBD2; j_gene: TRBJ2-1; abundance: NA; CDR3aa: CASSHLGTSGKNEQFF; CDR3nt: TGCGCCAGCAGCCACCTCGGGACTAGCGGAAAAAATGAGCAGTTCTTC
v_gene: TRBV20-1; d_gene: NA; j_gene: TRBJ2-7; abundance: NA; CDR3aa: CSASPLYPYEQYF; CDR3nt: TGCAGTGCTAGCCCCCTCTACCCCTACGAGCAGTACTTC
v_gene: TRBV2; d_gene: NA; j_gene: TRBJ2-7; abundance: NA; CDR3aa: CASSPSSMGFEQYF; CDR3nt: TGTGCCAGCAGTCCCAGTAGTATGGGCTTCGAGCAGTACTTC
v_gene: TRBV29-1; d_gene: NA; j_gene: TRBJ1-1; abundance: few; CDR3aa: CSGLLGEAFF; CDR3nt: TGCAGCGGCCTCTTGGGTGAAGCTTTCTTT
v_gene: TRBV20-1; d_gene: NA; j_gene: TRBJ2-3; abundance: NA; CDR3aa: CSARMADTDTQYF; CDR3nt: TGCAGTGCTAGAATGGCGGACACAGATACGCAGTATTTT
v_gene: TRBV7-9; d_gene: TRBD1; j_gene: TRBJ2-6; abundance: NA; CDR3aa: CASSPAWARGIDSGANVLTF; CDR3nt: TGTGCCAGCAGCCCAGCTTGGGCCAGGGGGATTGACTCTGGGGCCAACGTCCTGACTTTC
v_gene: TRBV11-2; d_gene: TRBD2; j_gene: TRBJ2-7; abundance: NA; CDR3aa: CASSSVKGGRARGEQYF; CDR3nt: TGTGCCAGCAGCTCAGTAAAGGGCGGGAGGGCCCGCGGGGAGCAGTACTTC
v_gene: TRBV5-1; d_gene: NA; j_gene: TRBJ2-7; abundance: NA; CDR3aa: CASSYTSGTYEQYF; CDR3nt: TGCGCCAGCAGCTACACCTCAGGAACCTACGAGCAGTACTTC
v_gene: TRBV2; d_gene: TRBD1; j_gene: TRBJ2-7; abundance: NA; CDR3aa: CASSFGTGDQGSYEQYF; CDR3nt: TGTGCCAGCAGTTTTGGGACAGGGGATCAGGGTTCCTACGAGCAGTACTTC
v_gene: TRBV12-3/TRBV12-4; d_gene: NA; j_gene: TRBJ2-1; abundance: NA; CDR3aa: CASSSRPDRGWQFF; CDR3nt: TGTGCCAGCAGTAGTAGACCAGACAGAGGATGGCAGTTCTTC
v_gene: TRBV15; d_gene: TRBD1; j_gene: TRBJ2-3; abundance: NA; CDR3aa: CATSRVQGATYF; CDR3nt: TGTGCCACCAGCAGAGTGCAGGGGGCAACGTATTTT
v_gene: TRBV20-1; d_gene: NA; j_gene: TRBJ1-2; abundance: NA; CDR3aa: CSAPQGGGYTF; CDR3nt: TGCAGTGCGCCACAGGGAGGAGGCTACACCTTC
v_gene: TRBV6-4; d_gene: TRBD2; j_gene: TRBJ2-1; abundance: NA; CDR3aa: CASSDRAKRECSNEQFF; CDR3nt: TGTGCCAGCAGTGACAGGGCCAAGCGGGAGTGCAGCAATGAGCAGTTCTTC
v_gene: TRBV29-1; d_gene: NA; j_gene: TRBJ2-5; abundance: NA; CDR3aa: CSVERWQNQETQYF; CDR3nt: TGCAGCGTTGAAAGGTGGCAGAACCAAGAGACCCAGTACTTC
v_gene: TRBV4-1; d_gene: TRBD2; j_gene: TRBJ2-1; abundance: NA; CDR3aa: CASSQPRLAGGRNEQFF; CDR3nt: TGCGCCAGCAGCCAACCGAGACTAGCGGGAGGGAGGAATGAGCAGTTCTTC
v_gene: TRBV10-3; d_gene: NA; j_gene: TRBJ2-7; abundance: few; CDR3aa: CATTGVGSVREQYF; CDR3nt: TGTGCCACCACGGGTGTGGGATCTGTACGCGAGCAGTACTTC
v_gene: TRBV6-6; d_gene: NA; j_gene: TRBJ2-7; abundance: NA; CDR3aa: CASSYSGPTYEQYF; CDR3nt: TGTGCCAGCAGTTACTCGGGGCCGACCTACGAGCAGTACTTC
v_gene: TRBV20-1; d_gene: NA; j_gene: TRBJ2-1; abundance: NA; CDR3aa: CSARDRETLLYNEQFF; CDR3nt: TGCAGTGCTAGAGATCGTGAGACACTCCTCTACAATGAGCAGTTCTTC
v_gene: TRBV7-9; d_gene: TRBD1; j_gene: TRBJ1-6; abundance: NA; CDR3aa: CASSPRTGGDYNSPLHF; CDR3nt: TGTGCCAGCAGCCCCCGGACAGGGGGCGACTATAATTCACCCCTCCACTTT